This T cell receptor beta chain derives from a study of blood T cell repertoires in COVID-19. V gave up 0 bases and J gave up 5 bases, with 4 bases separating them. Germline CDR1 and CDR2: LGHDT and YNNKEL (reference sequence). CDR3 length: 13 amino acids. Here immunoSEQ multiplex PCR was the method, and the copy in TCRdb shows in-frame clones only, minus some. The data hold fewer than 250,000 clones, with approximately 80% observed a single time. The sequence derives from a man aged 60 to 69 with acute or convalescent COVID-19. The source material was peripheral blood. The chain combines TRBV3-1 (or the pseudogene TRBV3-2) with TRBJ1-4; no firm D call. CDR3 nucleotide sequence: TGTGCCAGCAGCCAAGACCAGAATGAAAAACTGTTTTTT. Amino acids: CASSQDQNEKLFF.